The clone carrying this T cell receptor beta chain was detected ten times or more. The antigen remains undetermined. The V gene end was trimmed by 0 bases and the J gene end by 4 bases; junction bases not matched to a gene: 8. The CDR3 has 16 residues. From germline, CDR1 is SGHRS and CDR2 YFSETQ. This entry is derived from a study of T-cell reconstitution after alpha-beta-depleted transplantation in children. TCRbeta library preparation incorporated unique molecular identifiers. One entry per CDR3 protein results from TCRdb running MiXCR on the PCR reads. The data show some 120,000 distinct CDR3 sequences, around 9.8% seen once. Study-level results: High day-60 TCRbeta diversity in some patients came from surviving recipient T cells and thymic progenitors.

This receptor was identified in a girl in the first two years of life who had a stem cell transplant for combined immunodeficiency, so the T cells may come from the graft donor. Sequenced here: PBMCs, mostly from graft donor cells, sampled 180 days after TCRalphabeta/CD19-depleted stem cell transplant. The chain has TRBV5-1 and TRBJ2-7; TRBD1 agrees at 9 bases. The CDR3 coding sequence is TGCGCCAGCAGCTTGGCCGCGGGACAGGGTATGTACGAGCAGTACTTC. Translating it yields CASSLAAGQGMYEQYF.